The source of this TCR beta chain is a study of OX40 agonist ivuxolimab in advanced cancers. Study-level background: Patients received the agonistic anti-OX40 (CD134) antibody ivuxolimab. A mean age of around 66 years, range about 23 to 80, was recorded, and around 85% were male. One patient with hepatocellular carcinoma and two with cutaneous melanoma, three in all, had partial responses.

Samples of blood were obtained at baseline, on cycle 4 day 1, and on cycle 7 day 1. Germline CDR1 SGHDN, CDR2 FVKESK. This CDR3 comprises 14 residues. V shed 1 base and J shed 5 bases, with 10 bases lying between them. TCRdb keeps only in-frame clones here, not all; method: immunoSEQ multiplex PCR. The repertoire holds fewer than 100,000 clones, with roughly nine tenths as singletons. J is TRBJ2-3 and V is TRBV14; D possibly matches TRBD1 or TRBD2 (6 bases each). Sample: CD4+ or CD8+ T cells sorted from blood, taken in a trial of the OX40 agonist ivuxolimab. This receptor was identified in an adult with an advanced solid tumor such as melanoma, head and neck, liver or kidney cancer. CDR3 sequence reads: CASSQAGALDTQYF. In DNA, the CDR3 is TGTGCCAGCAGCCAAGCGGGGGCTTTAGATACGCAGTATTTT.